What follows describes a single T cell receptor (beta chain). As yet, its antigen is unknown. Sequencing relied on a cDNA template that was reverse transcribed from extracted RNA. The assay was immunoSEQ multiplex PCR, and TCRdb's table has in-frame clones only and misses some. The data contain 110,000 to 150,000 clones, 45% to 65% of them singletons. The sample comes from a study of CD8+ T cells in alopecia areata. Study-level findings and limits: Many expanded lesional clones stayed in scalp and blood while on tofacitinib.

The V gene's germline CDR1 is SGHTA and CDR2 FQGNSA. V lost 3 bases and J 3 bases, leaving 14 bases between the germline ends. The CDR3 contains 15 residues. Treatment of the sample: oral pan-JAK inhibitor, 5-10 mg twice daily. Peripheral blood samples and lesional scalp punch biopsies were obtained from alopecia areata patients. The specimen comprised CD8+ T cells sorted from blood, sampled at week 4, from a patient treated with tofacitinib. The chain links TRBV7-2 to TRBJ1-1; D gene unclear. The clonotype was recovered from a human donor with alopecia areata. CDR3 nucleotides: TGTGCCAGCAGCTTGGCCCCCAGGCAGGACACTGAAGCTTTCTTT. This gives the protein CASSLAPRQDTEAFF. Based on the CDR3 plus reference TRBV7-2 and TRBJ1-1, the full variable domain is GAGVSQSPSNKVTEKGKDVELRCDPISGHTALYWYRQSLGQGLEFLIYFQGNSAPDKSGLPSDRFSAERTGGSVSTLTIQRTQQEDSAVYLCASSLAPRQDTEAFFGQGTRLTVV.